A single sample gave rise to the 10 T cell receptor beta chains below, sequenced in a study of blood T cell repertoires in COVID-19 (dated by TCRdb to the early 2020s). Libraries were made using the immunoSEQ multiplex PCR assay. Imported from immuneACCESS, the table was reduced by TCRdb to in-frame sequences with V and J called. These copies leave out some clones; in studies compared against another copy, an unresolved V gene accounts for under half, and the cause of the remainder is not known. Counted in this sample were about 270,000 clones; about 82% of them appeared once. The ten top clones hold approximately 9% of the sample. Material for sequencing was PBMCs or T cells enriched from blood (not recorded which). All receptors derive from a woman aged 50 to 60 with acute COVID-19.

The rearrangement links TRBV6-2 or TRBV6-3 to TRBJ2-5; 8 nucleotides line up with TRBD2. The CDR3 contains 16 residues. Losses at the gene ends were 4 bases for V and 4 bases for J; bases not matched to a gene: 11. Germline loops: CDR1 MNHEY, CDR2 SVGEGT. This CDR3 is CASSSQGRGGRETQYF. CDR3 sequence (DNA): TGTGCCAGCAGTTCGCAGGGACGGGGGGGACGAGAGACCCAGTACTTC.

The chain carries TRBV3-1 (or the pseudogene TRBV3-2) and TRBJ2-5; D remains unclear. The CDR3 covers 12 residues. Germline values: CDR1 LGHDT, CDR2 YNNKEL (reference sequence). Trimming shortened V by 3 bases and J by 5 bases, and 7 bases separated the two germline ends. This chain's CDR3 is CASSHSGETQYF. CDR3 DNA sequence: TGTGCCAGCAGCCATTCCGGGGAGACCCAGTACTTC.

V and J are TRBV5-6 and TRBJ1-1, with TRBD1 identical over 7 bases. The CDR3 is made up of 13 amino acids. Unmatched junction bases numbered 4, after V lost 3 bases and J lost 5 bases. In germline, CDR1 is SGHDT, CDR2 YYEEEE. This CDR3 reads CASSSVQGTEAFF. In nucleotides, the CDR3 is TGTGCCAGCAGCTCCGTACAGGGGACTGAAGCTTTCTTT.

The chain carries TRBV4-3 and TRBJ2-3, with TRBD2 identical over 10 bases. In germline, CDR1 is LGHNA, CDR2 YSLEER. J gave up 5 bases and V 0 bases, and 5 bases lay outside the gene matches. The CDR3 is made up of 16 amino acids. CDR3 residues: CASSQEAGGQLDTQYF. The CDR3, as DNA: TGCGCCAGCAGCCAAGAAGCGGGGGGGCAGTTAGATACGCAGTATTTT.

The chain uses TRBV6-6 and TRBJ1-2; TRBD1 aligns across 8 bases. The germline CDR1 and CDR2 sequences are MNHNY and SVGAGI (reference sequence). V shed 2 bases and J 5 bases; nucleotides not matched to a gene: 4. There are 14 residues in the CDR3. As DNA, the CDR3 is TGTGCCAGCAGTTACGCAGGGGGCGAGTATGGCTACACCTTC. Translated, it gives CASSYAGGEYGYTF.

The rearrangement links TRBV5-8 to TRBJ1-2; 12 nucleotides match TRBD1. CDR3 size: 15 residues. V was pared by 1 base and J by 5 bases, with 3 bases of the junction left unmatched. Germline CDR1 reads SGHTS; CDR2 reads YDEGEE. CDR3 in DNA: TGTGCCAGCAGCTTGTCGGGACAGGGGGCTTATGGCTACACCTTC. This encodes CASSLSGQGAYGYTF.

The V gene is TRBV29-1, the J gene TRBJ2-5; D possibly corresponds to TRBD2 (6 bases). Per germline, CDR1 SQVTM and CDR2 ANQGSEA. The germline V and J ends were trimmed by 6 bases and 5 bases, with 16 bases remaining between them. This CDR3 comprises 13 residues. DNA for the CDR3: TGCAGCGTACGGGCGGCGGGGCAGGAGACCCAGTACTTC. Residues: CSVRAAGQETQYF.

CDR3 sequence reads: CASSSGGSGRPQHF. The CDR3 DNA follows: TGTGCCAGCAGCTCGGGGGGCTCGGGACGGCCCCAGCATTTT. The rearrangement joins TRBV7-2 to TRBJ1-5, with D maybe TRBD1 (6 bases). The germline CDR1 and CDR2 sequences are SGHTA and FQGNSA. The CDR3 runs 14 residues. V was pared by 4 bases and J by 9 bases, with 16 bases between.

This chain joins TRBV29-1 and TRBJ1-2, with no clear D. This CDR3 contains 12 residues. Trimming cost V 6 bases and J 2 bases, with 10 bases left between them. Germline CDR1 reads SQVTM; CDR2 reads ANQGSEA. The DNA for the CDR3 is TGCAGCGTCTATGACGGGAACTATGGCTACACCTTC. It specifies CSVYDGNYGYTF.

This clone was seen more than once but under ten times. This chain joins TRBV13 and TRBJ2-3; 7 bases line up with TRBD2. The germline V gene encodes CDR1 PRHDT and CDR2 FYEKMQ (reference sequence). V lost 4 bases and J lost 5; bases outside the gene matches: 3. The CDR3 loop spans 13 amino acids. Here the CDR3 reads CASSWRGKDTQYF. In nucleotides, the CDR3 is TGTGCCAGCAGCTGGCGGGGGAAAGATACGCAGTATTTT.